The table lists the clone carrying this T cell receptor (beta chain) with a count of one. Method: immunoSEQ multiplex PCR; TCRdb's copy keeps in-frame clones and lacks some. This table holds roughly 280,000 clones, about 89% found once. V was cut by 7 bases and J by 0 bases, with 10 bases left in between. The CDR3 consists of 14 residues. Germline V lookup: CDR1 MNHEY, CDR2 SVGAGI. The data are from a study of blood T cell repertoires in COVID-19. Study-wide background: Researchers got acute and convalescent COVID-19 samples from the United States, Italy and Spain.

V gene TRBV6-5 combines with J gene TRBJ2-1; the D is unclear. This sequence was found in a man aged 35 to 55 with active or convalescent COVID-19. The specimen was peripheral blood. The CDR3 DNA follows: TGTGCCAGCAAGAGGATTTACTCCTACAATGAGCAGTTCTTC. Its translation: CASKRIYSYNEQFF.